The rows below give T cell receptor beta chains drawn from one sample of a study of T cells in Graves' hyperthyroidism and ophthalmopathy. MiXCR, applied by TCRdb to the multiplex PCR reads, yields one record per CDR3 protein. The sample yields roughly 580,000 distinct CDR3 sequences, approximately 15% seen once. The sample taken for sequencing was blood. The receptors derive from a woman in her thirties with Graves' hyperthyroidism that later progressed to Graves' ophthalmopathy. CDR3s include the opening cysteine and the closing phenylalanine or tryptophan. D genes are given only for firm matches. Clone sizes are given selectively: once, few, many, or a class where the clone is expanded.

-	TRBJ1-5	-	14	TRBV24-1	CATSDPGNGQPQHF	TGTGCCACCAGTGATCCAGGCAACGGGCAGCCCCAGCATTTT
-	TRBJ2-2	few	13	TRBV20-1	CSAGTAGSGELFF	TGCAGTGCCGGGACTGCAGGGTCCGGGGAGCTGTTTTTT
-	TRBJ2-5	-	15	TRBV2	CASSAVRRAEETQYF	TGTGCCAGCAGTGCGGTTCGGAGGGCAGAAGAGACCCAGTACTTC
TRBD2	TRBJ2-1	many	17	TRBV28	CASREIGLADFYNEQFF	TGTGCCAGCAGAGAGATAGGACTAGCTGACTTCTACAATGAGCAGTTCTTC
TRBD2	TRBJ2-1	many	15	TRBV29-1	CSVEKRLAGEGEQFF	TGCAGCGTTGAAAAGAGACTAGCGGGAGAGGGTGAGCAGTTCTTC
-	TRBJ1-5	few	16	TRBV4-1	CASSQSHRDNNQPQHF	TGCGCCAGCAGCCAAAGCCACCGGGACAACAATCAGCCCCAACATTTT
TRBD2	TRBJ2-5	many	15	TRBV5-4	CASSLRLAGQETQYF	TGTGCCAGCAGCTTGCGACTAGCGGGACAAGAGACCCAGTACTTC
-	TRBJ1-5	many	15	TRBV7-8	CASSLEGAGNQPQHF	TGTGCCAGCAGCTTAGAAGGGGCGGGCAATCAGCCCCAGCATTTT
-	TRBJ2-1	once	15	TRBV4-1	CASSPLGELRLEQFF	TGCGCCAGCAGCCCCCTGGGGGAGTTAAGGCTTGAGCAGTTCTTC
TRBD2	TRBJ2-3	many	16	TRBV5-1	CASSRGSGRSTDTQYF	TGCGCCAGCAGTCGCGGGAGCGGGCGAAGCACAGATACGCAGTATTTT
-	TRBJ2-1	few	15	TRBV6-1	CASSSRQGPGDEQFF	TGTGCCAGCAGTTCCCGGCAGGGACCCGGGGATGAGCAGTTCTTC
TRBD1	TRBJ2-7	many	15	TRBV6-2/TRBV6-3	CASNERQGGFGEQYF	TGTGCCAGCAATGAACGACAGGGGGGTTTTGGCGAGCAGTACTTC
-	TRBJ2-1	many	15	TRBV7-2	CASSPRASVYNEQFF	TGTGCCAGCAGCCCGCGTGCTAGCGTATACAATGAGCAGTTCTTC
-	TRBJ2-1	-	14	TRBV2	CASGSAASYNEQFF	TGTGCCAGCGGGTCAGCGGCCTCCTACAATGAGCAGTTCTTC
TRBD1	TRBJ1-1	-	14	TRBV13	CASSLARGYTEAFF	TGTGCCAGCAGCTTGGCCAGGGGGTACACTGAAGCTTTCTTT
-	TRBJ1-2	few	14	TRBV7-9	CASSLEGRSYGYTF	TGTGCCAGCAGCCTAGAGGGACGGTCCTATGGCTACACCTTC